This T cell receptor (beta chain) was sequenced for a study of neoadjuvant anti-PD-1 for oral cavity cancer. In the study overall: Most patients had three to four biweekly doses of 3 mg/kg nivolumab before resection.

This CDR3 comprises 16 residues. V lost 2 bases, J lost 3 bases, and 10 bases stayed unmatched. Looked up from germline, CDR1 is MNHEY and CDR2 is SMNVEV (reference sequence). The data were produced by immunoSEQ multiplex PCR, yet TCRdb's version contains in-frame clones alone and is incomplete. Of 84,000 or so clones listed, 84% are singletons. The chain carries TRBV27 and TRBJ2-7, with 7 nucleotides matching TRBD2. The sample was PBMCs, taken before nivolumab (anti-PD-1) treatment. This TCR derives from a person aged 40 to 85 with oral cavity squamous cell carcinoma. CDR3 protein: CASSLGRTRILYEQYF. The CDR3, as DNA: TGTGCCAGCAGTTTAGGACGGACTAGAATCCTCTACGAGCAGTACTTC.